Listed below are T cell receptor beta chains from one sample, sequenced in a study of shared clonotypes between healthy human individuals. TCRdb's table, derived via immunoSEQ multiplex PCR, lists solely in-frame clones and lacks some. The sample lists 2 million to 2.5 million clones, around 90% occurring once. Sequenced: naive CD4+ T cells from PBMCs. The receptors were gathered from a man in his late teens or twenties in good health. Some clones in this sample may be carry-over from other donors' samples. CDR3s include the opening cysteine and the closing phenylalanine or tryptophan. The order of the fields is D gene, clone size, J gene, V gene, CDR3 DNA, CDR3 protein. A D gene is named only where the DNA matches it firmly. For some rows the clone size is stated as once, few or many, or as a class when expanded; others skip it.

TRBD2	NA	TRBJ2-5	TRBV5-1	TGCGCCAGCAGCTTACTAGCGGCAAGCCAAGAGACCCAGTACTTC	CASSLLAASQETQYF
NA	NA	TRBJ2-6	TRBV4-2	TGTGCCAGCAGCCAAGAGATAGGGGGGGAAGTCCTGACTTTC	CASSQEIGGEVLTF
NA	NA	TRBJ2-7	TRBV19	TGTGCCAGTAAAATGGACCACAAGAGCTCCTACGAGCAGTACTTC	CASKMDHKSSYEQYF
NA	NA	TRBJ2-3	TRBV5-1	TGCGCCAGCAGCTTGGGGGGAGTGAGGGTCACAGATACGCAGTATTTT	CASSLGGVRVTDTQYF
NA	NA	TRBJ2-3	TRBV7-3	TGTGCCAGCAGCTTCGGCTTCACAGATACGCAGTATTTT	CASSFGFTDTQYF
TRBD2	NA	TRBJ2-5	TRBV28	TGTGCCAGCCGGGAGGGCAGTGAAGAGACCCAGTACTTC	CASREGSEETQYF
TRBD2	NA	TRBJ2-6	TRBV4-2	TGTGCCAGCAGCTCACGACTAGCGGGAGGATCTGGGGCCAACGTCCTGACTTTC	CASSSRLAGGSGANVLTF
NA	NA	TRBJ1-1	TRBV21-1	TGTGCCAGCAGCACACTCGACTCGAGGACAGGGCTCACTGAAGCTTTCTTT	CASSTLDSRTGLTEAFF
NA	NA	TRBJ2-7	TRBV7-2	TGTGCCAGCAGCTTCGAGGAGGGGGATTCCTACGAGCAGTACTTC	CASSFEEGDSYEQYF
NA	NA	TRBJ1-1	TRBV18	TGTGCCAGCTCACCATTGGCAGGCAATCCGAACACTGAAGCTTTCTTT	CASSPLAGNPNTEAFF
NA	NA	TRBJ1-5	TRBV18	TGTGCCAGCTCACTAACAGGGATACTCAATCAGCCCCAGCATTTT	CASSLTGILNQPQHF
NA	NA	TRBJ1-4	TRBV6-5	TGTGCCAGCAGTTACGCTCAGACGAGGGAAAAACTGTTTTTT	CASSYAQTREKLFF
TRBD2	NA	TRBJ2-7	TRBV9	TGTGCCAGCAGCCCGAACGGACTAGCGGTGGACGAGCAGTACTTC	CASSPNGLAVDEQYF
NA	NA	TRBJ1-1	TRBV6-6	TGTGCCAGCAGCCTGGGACGGAGGAACACTGAAGCTTTCTTT	CASSLGRRNTEAFF
TRBD1	NA	TRBJ2-7	TRBV2	TGTGCCAGCAGTTCCTCCGGGACAGGGAGGTACGAGCAGTACTTC	CASSSSGTGRYEQYF
NA	once	TRBJ2-1	TRBV5-1	TGCGCCAGCAGCCCCCAGTACTTCCAGGGGGAGCAGTTCTTC	CASSPQYFQGEQFF
TRBD2	NA	TRBJ2-1	TRBV6-5	TGTGCCAGCAACCGACTAGCGGGAGGATGGAATGAGCAGTTCTTC	CASNRLAGGWNEQFF
NA	NA	TRBJ2-2	TRBV18	TGTGCCAGCTCACCGGAACAGGCAAGCACCGGGGAGCTGTTTTTT	CASSPEQASTGELFF
NA	NA	TRBJ2-1	TRBV6-5	TGTGCCAGCAACAAAGGGGGGGAGTCTGAGCAGTTCTTC	CASNKGGESEQFF
NA	NA	TRBJ2-1	TRBV27	TGTGCCAGCACCGGGGGGCTAAGGGATGAGCAGTTCTTC	CASTGGLRDEQFF
NA	NA	TRBJ1-4	TRBV28	TGTGCCAGCAGTTTATACGGGCCAGAAAAACTGTTTTTT	CASSLYGPEKLFF
TRBD1	NA	TRBJ1-2	TRBV20-1	TGCAGTGCTATGCAGACAGGGTTGGGCACCTTC	CSAMQTGLGTF